This T cell receptor (beta chain) appears in the sequencing data of a study of blood T cell repertoires in COVID-19. For the study at large: Spain, Italy and the United States supplied samples that represented acute and convalescent COVID-19. PBMCs, B-cell-depleted T cells, or T cells provided the cDNA or gDNA that made up the material.

Per the original methods: Estimates of nucleated cell counts were drawn from the amplification of reference gene primers. Profiled with immunoSEQ multiplex PCR; TCRdb holds only in-frame clones, not every one. Clone size and V and J calls were adopted from that table, with D and trimming inferred from the DNA. In the table there are tens of thousands of clones, roughly 90% of which are singletons. This sequence originates from a human donor in a cohort sampled during active COVID-19. The sequenced material came from peripheral blood.

The CDR3 nucleotides read TGTGCCAGTAGTATCTCCCGCGACTATGGCTACACCTTC. Protein product: CASSISRDYGYTF. The chain couples TRBV19 to TRBJ1-2, with no clear D. The length of the CDR3 is 13 residues. V shed 3 bases and J shed 3 bases, with 8 bases lying between them. Germline CDR1 LNHDA, CDR2 SQIVND (reference sequence).